These T cell receptor beta chains were read from a single sample in a study of blood T cell repertoires in COVID-19. Libraries were prepared by immunoSEQ multiplex PCR; TCRdb keeps only in-frame clonotypes and omits some of them. Here the sample spans roughly 250,000 clones, 91% being singletons. Sequencing was done on a sample of PBMCs or T cells enriched from blood (not recorded which). The receptors stem from a human donor in a cohort exposed to, infected with or recovered from COVID-19 (not recorded which). The donor label of this sample is uncertain. CDR3s include the opening cysteine and the closing phenylalanine or tryptophan. A D gene is named only where the DNA matches it firmly. The size entry is marked missing in some rows and otherwise reads once, few, many or a size class.

NA,TRBV30,TRBJ2-5,TRBD1,TGTGCCTGGAGCGCCCTAGACAGGGGGCAGGGAGAGACCCAGTACTTC,CAWSALDRGQGETQYF
NA,TRBV3-1/TRBV3-2,TRBJ2-7,NA,TGTGCCAGCAGCCTGCGGGACTCTCCCTACGAGCAGTACTTC,CASSLRDSPYEQYF
NA,TRBV27,TRBJ2-7,NA,TGTGCCAGCAGTCCCTCCCCCTACGAGCAGTACTTC,CASSPSPYEQYF
few,TRBV7-6,TRBJ2-3,TRBD2,TGTGCCAGCAGCTTAGCTAGCGGGGGGGCGATAGATACGCAGTATTTT,CASSLASGGAIDTQYF
NA,TRBV6-2/TRBV6-3,TRBJ1-2,NA,TGTGCCAGCAGTCCCATGGGCCGCAGCCTCTATGGCTACACCTTC,CASSPMGRSLYGYTF
NA,TRBV10-2,TRBJ2-7,NA,TGCGCCAGCAGTGCCCTGGGGGCAGAAAACTCCTACGAGCAGTACTTC,CASSALGAENSYEQYF
NA,TRBV10-3,TRBJ2-5,TRBD1,TGTGCCATCAGTCGGGACAGCTCCCAAGAGACCCAGTACTTC,CAISRDSSQETQYF
once,TRBV24-1,TRBJ1-5,NA,TGTGCCACCGGAGGGTTCGGGCCCCAGCATTTT,CATGGFGPQHF
NA,TRBV19,TRBJ1-4,TRBD1,TGTGCCAGTAGTGACGACAGGGCCCTGTTTTTT,CASSDDRALFF
NA,TRBV18,TRBJ1-1,NA,TGTGCCAGCTCAGGGGGCGAGAACACTGAAGCTTTCTTT,CASSGGENTEAFF
NA,TRBV5-1,TRBJ2-1,TRBD2,TGCGCCAGCAGCTCTAGCGGGGGGGCCTACAATGAGCAGTTCTTC,CASSSSGGAYNEQFF
once,TRBV5-6,TRBJ1-1,NA,TGTGCCAGCAGTCCGGGACATCCCCACCCTGAAGCTTTCTTT,CASSPGHPHPEAFF
few,TRBV7-3,TRBJ2-3,NA,TGTGCCAGCAGGGAGGGCGGGGCCACAGATACGCAGTATTTT,CASREGGATDTQYF
few,TRBV12-3/TRBV12-4,TRBJ2-2,NA,TGTGCCAGCAGTTTAAAGGGGGCCGGGGAGCTGTTTTTT,CASSLKGAGELFF
NA,TRBV19,TRBJ2-1,TRBD2,TGTGCCAGTACCCCTAGCGGGGGGGCTGCTGAGCAGTTCTTC,CASTPSGGAAEQFF
few,TRBV5-5,TRBJ1-1,NA,TGTGCCAGCAGCTGGCCGCAGACGGGGAACACTGAAGCTTTCTTT,CASSWPQTGNTEAFF
few,TRBV5-6,TRBJ2-7,NA,TGTGCCAGCAGCTCGACGGGAATAGGCTACGAGCAGTACTTC,CASSSTGIGYEQYF
once,TRBV18,TRBJ2-1,NA,TGTGCCAGCTCACCAATCGGCTACAATGAGCAGTTCTTC,CASSPIGYNEQFF
NA,TRBV20-1,TRBJ1-2,NA,TGCAGTGCTAGTGGGCAGGGAAATGTAGATGGCTACACCTTC,CSASGQGNVDGYTF
NA,TRBV20-1,TRBJ2-3,NA,TGCAGTGCTAGTGGCGGGGTGAACGGCACAGGCACAGATACGCAGTATTTT,CSASGGVNGTGTDTQYF
NA,TRBV6-5,TRBJ1-2,NA,TGTGCCAGCATCCTGGAGGTGGGGGGAAACTATGGCTACACCTTC,CASILEVGGNYGYTF
NA,TRBV6-5,TRBJ1-5,TRBD1,TGTGCCAGCAGTCGACAGGGAGCTCAGCCCCAGCATTTT,CASSRQGAQPQHF
NA,TRBV9,TRBJ1-2,NA,TGTGCCAGCAGCCCCACTACGGGTGGTAACTATGGCTACACCTTC,CASSPTTGGNYGYTF
few,TRBV27,TRBJ1-2,NA,TGTGCCAGCAGTTTATCAAAGAGGGCCCACTATGGCTACACCTTC,CASSLSKRAHYGYTF
NA,TRBV3-1/TRBV3-2,TRBJ2-3,NA,TGTGCCAGCAGCCAGGGAGGCACAGATACGCAGTATTTT,CASSQGGTDTQYF
NA,TRBV7-9,TRBJ2-3,NA,TGTGCCAGCAGCCCCGCCGGGGTAGACCCTCGGGATACGCAGTATTTT,CASSPAGVDPRDTQYF
NA,TRBV11-3,TRBJ1-1,NA,TGTGCCAGCAGCTTAGGCCAGGGTAGCACTGAAGCTTTCTTT,CASSLGQGSTEAFF
NA,TRBV18,TRBJ1-5,TRBD1,TGTGCCAGCTCGCCGGACAGGGGCAATCAGCCCCAGCATTTT,CASSPDRGNQPQHF
NA,TRBV7-9,TRBJ2-5,TRBD2,TGTGCCAGCAGCTTACTAGGCAGCGGGGGGCAAGAGACCCAGTACTTC,CASSLLGSGGQETQYF
NA,TRBV18,TRBJ1-3,NA,TGTGCCAGCTCTGGGCAGCCTTCTGGAAACACCATATATTTT,CASSGQPSGNTIYF
NA,TRBV7-8,TRBJ1-5,NA,TGTGCCAGCAGCGCGGGGAGCCCTGGGAATCAGCCCCAGCATTTT,CASSAGSPGNQPQHF
NA,TRBV7-3,TRBJ2-5,NA,TGTGCCAGCAGCCCGAGGGGGGGCCGAGGAGAGACCCAGTACTTC,CASSPRGGRGETQYF
NA,TRBV19,TRBJ1-1,TRBD1,TGTGCCAGTAGTCTGGACAGGGAAACTGAAGCTTTCTTT,CASSLDRETEAFF
NA,TRBV18,TRBJ2-3,TRBD1,TGTGCCAGCTCACCAATAGGACAGGGCGGGGATACGCAGTATTTT,CASSPIGQGGDTQYF
NA,TRBV2,TRBJ2-3,TRBD2,TGTGCCAGCAGTGTCGAGCGGGGGGACACAGATACGCAGTATTTT,CASSVERGDTDTQYF
NA,TRBV6-2/TRBV6-3,TRBJ1-2,NA,TGTGCCAGCAGTTACGGGAACAGGGTTGATGGCTACACCTTC,CASSYGNRVDGYTF
NA,TRBV30,TRBJ2-1,TRBD2,TGCTCCGGGTTAGCGGGGGGGCGTGAGCAGTTCTTC,CSGLAGGREQFF
NA,TRBV7-3,TRBJ2-2,NA,TGTGCCAGCAGCTTAACGTCTTTCCCCGGGGAGCTGTTTTTT,CASSLTSFPGELFF
NA,TRBV2,TRBJ1-1,TRBD1,TGTGCCAGTCGGGACAGCTTTAACACTGAAGCTTTCTTT,CASRDSFNTEAFF
NA,TRBV7-3,TRBJ1-1,NA,TGTGCCAGCAGCTTAGGGGGGGTCCCAAACACTGAAGCTTTCTTT,CASSLGGVPNTEAFF
NA,TRBV27,TRBJ1-3,NA,TGTGCCAGCAGTCCCGCGGGGGGTATGGGAAACACCATATATTTT,CASSPAGGMGNTIYF
NA,TRBV4-1,TRBJ2-6,NA,TGCGCCAGCAGCCAAGACCGTGCGGGGACTTGGGATGGGGCCAACGTCCTGACTTTC,CASSQDRAGTWDGANVLTF
NA,TRBV19,TRBJ1-1,NA,TGTGCCAGTAGTATAGACGTGAACACTGAAGCTTTCTTT,CASSIDVNTEAFF
NA,TRBV3-1/TRBV3-2,TRBJ1-2,NA,TGTGCCAGCAGCCAAGATGGGGCTAGAGGCTACACCTTC,CASSQDGARGYTF
NA,TRBV27,TRBJ2-3,NA,TGTGCCAGCAGTCCCCTACGGGGGACAGATACGCAGTATTTT,CASSPLRGTDTQYF
once,TRBV11-2,TRBJ2-5,TRBD1,TGTGCCAGCAGCTCTCTCTTCAGGGGGCCGGAAGAGACCCAGTACTTC,CASSSLFRGPEETQYF
NA,TRBV7-2,TRBJ2-6,NA,TGTGCCAGCAGCTTATGGGGGACTTCGGGGGCCAACGTCCTGACTTTC,CASSLWGTSGANVLTF
NA,TRBV5-6,TRBJ1-1,NA,TGTGCCAGCAGCTTATACATGGTGAACACTGAAGCTTTCTTT,CASSLYMVNTEAFF